This note documents a single TCR beta chain sequence. The sort gate was single viable CD3+CD4+CD8-CD45RO+ cells for memory CD4+ T cells. CMV serostatus came from serum IgG against pp150, pp28, p38, p52. This entry is derived from a study of memory CD4+ T cells and cytomegalovirus serostatus. Trimming took 4 bases from V and 5 from J, leaving 14 bases between them. Germline V gene data show CDR1 as SQVTM and CDR2 as ANQGSEA. The CDR3 totals 13 residues. Sequencing used immunoSEQ multiplex PCR; TCRdb keeps in-frame clones, though not all of them. The table lists about 27,000 clones, 76% of them singletons, with 0.85% to 1.1% in the top ten.

The sequenced material came from memory CD4+ T cells from blood. The sequence derives from an adult in good health and CMV-seronegative. This rearrangement joins TRBV29-1 to TRBJ1-2; D might be TRBD1 (6 bases). The CDR3 nucleotides read TGCAGCGTTGGGAATACAGGGCAATATGGCTACACCTTC. It yields the protein CSVGNTGQYGYTF. Drawing the rest from reference TRBV29-1 and TRBJ1-2, the complete variable domain is SAVISQKPSRDICQRGTSLTIQCQVDSQVTMMFWYRQQPGQSLTLIATANQGSEATYESGFVIDKFPISRPNLTFSTLTVSNMSPEDSSIYLCSVGNTGQYGYTFGSGTRLTVV.